One T cell receptor (beta chain) is described in this entry. Its antigen is not identified. Vbeta (60) and Jbeta (13) primers were used in the PCR. Authors' data handling: Around 80 million unique TCR beta chains, roughly 11 million of them shared, were counted by a later analysis. The table came from immunoSEQ multiplex PCR; TCRdb's copy has only in-frame clones and leaves some out. The V and J calls and clone size come from that table; D and trimming were worked out from the DNA. The sample has some 72,000 clones. These data originate in a study of cytomegalovirus exposure and HLA in healthy donors. Overall study findings and caveats: TRBV6-2, TRBV6-3 and some other V segments were excluded as indistinguishable. Researchers catalogued under 200 TCR beta chains as cytomegalovirus-associated.

The germline gives CDR1 SGHTA, CDR2 FQGTGA. CDR3 length equals 15 residues. V lost 5 bases, J lost 5 bases, and 3 bases stayed unmatched. This chain links TRBV7-3 with TRBJ2-5, with 15 nucleotides matching TRBD2. The source of this sequence is a man between 25 and 39 years old in good health and CMV-seronegative. The sequencing sample was made of PBMCs. CDR3 sequence: CASSMGLAGGETQYF. CDR3 DNA sequence: TGTGCCAGCAGCATGGGACTAGCGGGAGGCGAGACCCAGTACTTC.